This TCR beta chain emerged from a study of shared clonotypes between healthy human individuals. General study points: A handful of donors had roughly 5.2% of their naive CD4 clonotypes in common.

Libraries were prepared by immunoSEQ multiplex PCR; TCRdb keeps only in-frame clonotypes and omits some of them. The data contain 500,000 to 550,000 clones, 90% to 97% of them singletons. Concerning this clone itself: Its target is not known.

This clonotype was obtained from a young woman in good health. Input material: naive CD4+ T cells sorted from blood. The subset was: CD45RA+ positively selected.

This CDR3 is CASRAQAGSSYEQYF. In DNA, the CDR3 is TGTGCCAGCAGAGCCCAAGCGGGAAGTTCCTACGAGCAGTACTTC. The V call is TRBV28, the J call TRBJ2-7; 7 positions match TRBD2. Germline CDR1 reads MDHEN; CDR2 reads SYDVKM. V lost 6 bases, J lost 1 base, and 9 bases stayed unmatched. This CDR3 spans 15 amino acids.